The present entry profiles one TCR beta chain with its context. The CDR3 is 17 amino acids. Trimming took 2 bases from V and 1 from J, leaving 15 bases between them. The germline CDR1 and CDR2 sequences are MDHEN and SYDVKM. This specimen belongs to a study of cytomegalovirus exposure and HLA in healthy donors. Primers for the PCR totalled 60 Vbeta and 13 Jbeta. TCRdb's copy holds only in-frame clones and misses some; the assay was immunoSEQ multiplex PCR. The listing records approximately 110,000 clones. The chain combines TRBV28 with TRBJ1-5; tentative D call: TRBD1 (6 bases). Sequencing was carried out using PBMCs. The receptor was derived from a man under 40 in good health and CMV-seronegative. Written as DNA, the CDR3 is TGTGCCAGCAGTTTACCGCACAGGGTGAGGAGCAATCAGCCCCAGCATTTT. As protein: CASSLPHRVRSNQPQHF.